This entry concerns a single T cell receptor (beta chain). This clone was picked up one time. What this receptor recognizes is not known. Base qualities were left out, and no much larger clone turns up one base away. The data were taken from a study of blood T cell repertoires in COVID-19 (TCRdb year 2020). Background for the entire study: The collaborator samples originated in the United States, Italy and Spain and spanned the acute and convalescent phases of COVID-19. The repertoires were released in a freely available public database meant as a resource for research on the immune response to SARS-CoV-2. The prospective study material was composed of cDNA or gDNA derived from T cells, B-cell-depleted T cells, or PBMCs. The samples were drawn from the first 160 participants of the ongoing ImmuneRACE study and from 950 to 1,500 subjects provided by 6 global collaborators. Where available, HLA class I and class II types were obtained from metadata supplied by the sample provider rather than from assay-based typing. The sample metadata nearly always contained a de-identified subject ID, COVID-19 status, age in years and sex. Deeply sampled blood TCRbeta repertoires from subjects exposed to, actively infected with, or recovered from COVID-19 were included in the dataset.

The investigation overall reported the following: The amount of clinical and demographic metadata varied by source and participant and was provided uncurated.

Participants in the prospective study were aged about 18 to 89 years, lived in under 30 United States geographic areas, and enrolled through a virtual design. In the prospective study, participants were assigned to cohorts based on the clinical history participants reported in a screening survey and a study questionnaire. Exposed participants had been in contact, within 2 weeks of entering the study, with a person who had a PCR-confirmed or clinician-diagnosed case of COVID-19. In the prospective study, whole blood, serum and a nasopharyngeal or oropharyngeal swab were collected from each participant by mobile phlebotomists. Participants in the prospective study had the option to provide additional blood draws and questionnaires over a roughly 2-month period. Prospective study blood samples were shipped either frozen or at room temperature before DNA extraction. TCRbeta CDR3 regions were amplified from genomic DNA by means of the immunoSEQ Assay, a bias-controlled multiplex PCR. On the authors' methods: The number of nucleated cells in each sample was estimated by amplification of reference gene primers within the assay. To quantify the absolute abundance of each unique TCRbeta CDR3 rearrangement, sequence reads were collapsed and filtered. Productive Simpson clonality was computed per sample as the square root of Simpson's diversity index over productive rearrangements. TCRdb mirrors the immuneACCESS table, restricted to in-frame sequences. Some clones are absent from its copies; in checked studies, under half trace to an unresolved V gene, and the reason for the others is unknown. V, J and clone size are taken as reported in that table, and D and trimming were inferred from the DNA itself. The table for this sample lists 350,000 to 450,000 clones; more than 70% of them were counted only once. The ten top clones hold roughly 1.4% of the sample.

V is clipped by 1 base and J by 7 bases, and the sequence between their germline boundaries is 14 bases long. The CDR3 runs 14 residues from the cysteine to the phenylalanine. Of all the DNA, just the CDR3 is kept, 42 bases in frame from base 1. The germline V gene (reference sequence) yields SEHNR for CDR1 and FQNEAQ for CDR2. Specimen: PBMCs or T cells enriched from blood (not recorded which). The chain is encoded by TRBV7-9 joined to TRBJ2-7; too little of a D gene remains to name it. The clonotype was recovered from a woman younger than 30 who had been exposed to COVID-19. The DNA is TGTGCCAGCAGCTTAGTCATTTCTTTAGAGGAGCAGTACTTC. Its translation is CASSLVISLEEQYF.